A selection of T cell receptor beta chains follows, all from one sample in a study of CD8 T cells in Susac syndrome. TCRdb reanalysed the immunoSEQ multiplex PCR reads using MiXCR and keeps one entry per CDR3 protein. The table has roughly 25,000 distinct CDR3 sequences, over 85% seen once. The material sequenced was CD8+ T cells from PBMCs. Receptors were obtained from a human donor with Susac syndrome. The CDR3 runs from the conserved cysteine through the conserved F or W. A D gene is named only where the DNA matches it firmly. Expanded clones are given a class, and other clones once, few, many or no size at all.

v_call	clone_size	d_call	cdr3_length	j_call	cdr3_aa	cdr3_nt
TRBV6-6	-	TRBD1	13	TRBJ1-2	CASSSTTGDGYTF	TGTGCCAGCAGTTCCACGACAGGGGACGGCTACACCTTC
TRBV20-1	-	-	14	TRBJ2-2	CSARIADNTGELFF	TGCAGTGCTAGGATAGCGGACAACACCGGGGAGCTGTTTTTT
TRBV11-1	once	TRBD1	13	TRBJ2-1	CASTLTGGNEQFF	TGTGCCAGCACCTTGACAGGGGGGAATGAGCAGTTCTTC
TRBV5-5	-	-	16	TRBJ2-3	CAGGRAKRDYADTQYF	TGTGCCGGGGGACGGGCCAAGAGGGATTATGCAGATACGCAGTATTTT
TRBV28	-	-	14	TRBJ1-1	CASSFSLTNTEAFF	TGTGCCAGCAGCTTCAGTTTAACGAACACTGAAGCTTTCTTT
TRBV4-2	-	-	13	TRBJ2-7	CASSPLLVNEQYF	TGTGCCAGCAGCCCACTATTGGTAAACGAGCAGTACTTC
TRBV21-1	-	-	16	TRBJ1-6	CASSTTGGHGESPLHF	TGTGCCAGCAGCACAACGGGAGGCCACGGGGAGTCACCCCTCCACTTT
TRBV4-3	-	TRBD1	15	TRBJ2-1	CASSPDRVAHNEQFF	TGCGCCAGCAGCCCTGACAGGGTCGCTCACAATGAGCAGTTCTTC
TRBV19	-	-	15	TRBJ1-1	CASSILVGLNTEAFF	TGTGCCAGTAGTATACTTGTGGGGTTGAACACTGAAGCTTTCTTT
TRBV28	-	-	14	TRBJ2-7	CASSFSIGNYEQYF	TGTGCCAGCAGTTTTAGTATAGGGAACTACGAGCAGTACTTC
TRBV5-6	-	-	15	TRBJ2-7	CASSPRGSLFYEQYF	TGTGCCAGCAGTCCCCGGGGCAGCCTCTTCTACGAGCAGTACTTC
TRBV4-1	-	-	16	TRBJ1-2	CASSQGVTPANYGYTF	TGCGCCAGCAGCCAAGGGGTGACCCCAGCTAACTATGGCTACACCTTC
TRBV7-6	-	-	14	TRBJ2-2	CASSLEADPGELFF	TGTGCCAGCAGCTTAGAAGCGGATCCCGGGGAGCTGTTTTTT
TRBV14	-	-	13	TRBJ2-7	CASSQDHAASWYF	TGTGCCAGCAGCCAAGATCACGCGGCCTCCTGGTACTTC
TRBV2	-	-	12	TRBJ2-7	CASTRRLVEQYF	TGTGCCAGCACCCGAAGGCTCGTGGAGCAGTACTTC
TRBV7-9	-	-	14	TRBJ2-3	CASSRTGITDTQYF	TGTGCCAGCAGCCGAACCGGGATCACAGATACGCAGTATTTT
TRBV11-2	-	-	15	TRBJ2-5	CASSYSQGIQETQYF	TGTGCCAGCAGCTATTCACAGGGAATCCAAGAGACCCAGTACTTC
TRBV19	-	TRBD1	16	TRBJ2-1	CASSSAGTVSYNEQFF	TGTGCCAGTAGTTCGGCCGGGACAGTGTCCTACAATGAGCAGTTCTTC
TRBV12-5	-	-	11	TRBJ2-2	CASGYAGELFF	TGTGCTAGTGGTTACGCCGGGGAGCTGTTTTTT
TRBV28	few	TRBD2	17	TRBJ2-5	CASSLTSGGGAPETQYF	TGTGCCAGCAGTCTCACTTCCGGCGGGGGGGCCCCAGAGACCCAGTACTTC
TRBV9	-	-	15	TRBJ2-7	CASSVAAGRTYEQYF	TGTGCCAGCAGCGTAGCGGCGGGGCGTACCTACGAGCAGTACTTC
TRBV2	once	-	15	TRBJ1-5	CASSEGPYSNQPQHF	TGTGCCAGCAGTGAAGGACCTTATAGCAATCAGCCCCAGCATTTT
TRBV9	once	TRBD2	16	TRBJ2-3	CASSVLEAGVEDTQYF	TGTGCCAGCAGCGTATTGGAAGCGGGGGTTGAGGATACGCAGTATTTT
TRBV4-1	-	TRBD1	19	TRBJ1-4	CASSQDEEQGGTANEKLFF	TGCGCCAGCAGCCAAGATGAAGAGCAGGGGGGGACTGCTAATGAAAAACTGTTTTTT
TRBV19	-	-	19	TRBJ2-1	CASSIDAHKNRLGYNEQFF	TGTGCCAGTAGTATAGATGCCCATAAGAATAGGTTGGGATACAATGAGCAGTTCTTC
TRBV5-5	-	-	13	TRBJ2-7	CASRSTDSYEQYF	TGTGCCAGCAGATCGACAGACTCCTACGAGCAGTACTTC
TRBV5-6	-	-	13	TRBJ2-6	CASSPETGRVLTF	TGTGCCAGCAGCCCGGAGACGGGTCGCGTCCTGACTTTC
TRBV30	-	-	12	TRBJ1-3	CAWNAVGNTIYF	TGTGCCTGGAACGCAGTTGGAAACACCATATATTTT
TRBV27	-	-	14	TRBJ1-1	CASNPLGWTTEAFF	TGTGCCAGCAATCCTTTAGGGTGGACCACTGAAGCTTTCTTT
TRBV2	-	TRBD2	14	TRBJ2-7	CASRGTSGSYEQYF	TGTGCCAGCAGGGGGACTAGCGGCTCCTACGAGCAGTACTTC
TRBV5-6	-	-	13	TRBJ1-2	CASSSQLVYGYTF	TGTGCCAGCAGCTCACAGCTAGTCTATGGCTACACCTTC
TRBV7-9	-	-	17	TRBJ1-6	CASSLEETGPYNSPLHF	TGTGCCAGCAGCTTAGAAGAGACCGGGCCTTATAATTCACCCCTCCACTTT
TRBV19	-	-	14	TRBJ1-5	CASSIRDNNQPQHF	TGTGCCAGTAGTATTCGGGACAACAATCAGCCCCAGCATTTT
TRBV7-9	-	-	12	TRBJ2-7	CASTLGSYEQYF	TGTGCCAGCACCCTGGGTAGCTACGAGCAGTACTTC
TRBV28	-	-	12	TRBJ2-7	CASSFGVDEQYF	TGTGCCAGCAGTTTCGGAGTGGACGAGCAGTACTTC
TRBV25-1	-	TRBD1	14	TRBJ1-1	CASSDPGQGTEAFF	TGTGCCAGCAGTGATCCGGGACAGGGCACTGAAGCTTTCTTT
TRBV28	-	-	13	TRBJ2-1	CASGLGHYNEQFF	TGTGCCAGCGGCTTGGGCCACTACAATGAGCAGTTCTTC
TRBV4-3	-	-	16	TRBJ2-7	CASSHGGGYGGNEQYF	TGCGCCAGCAGCCATGGGGGCGGGTACGGGGGGAACGAGCAGTACTTC
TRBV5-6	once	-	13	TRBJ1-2	CASTSMLGRSYTF	TGTGCCAGCACATCTATGTTGGGAAGGAGCTACACCTTC
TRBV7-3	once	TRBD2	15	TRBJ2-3	CASRTSGASTDTQYF	TGTGCCAGCAGAACTAGCGGGGCTAGCACAGATACGCAGTATTTT
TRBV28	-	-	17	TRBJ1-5	CASSFPRPGANNQPQHF	TGTGCCAGCAGTTTCCCCCGACCGGGAGCCAATAATCAGCCCCAGCATTTT
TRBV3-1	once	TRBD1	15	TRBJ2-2	CASSHSDRSTGELFF	TGTGCCAGCAGCCATTCGGACAGGAGCACCGGGGAGCTGTTTTTT
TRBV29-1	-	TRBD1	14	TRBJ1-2	CSGPGTGRYYGYTF	TGCAGCGGACCCGGGACAGGGCGATACTATGGCTACACCTTC
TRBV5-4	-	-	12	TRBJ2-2	CASIGASGELFF	TGTGCCAGCATCGGGGCGAGCGGGGAGCTGTTTTTT
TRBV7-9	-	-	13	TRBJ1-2	CASSLRTDYGYTF	TGTGCCAGCAGCTTAAGGACAGACTATGGCTACACCTTC
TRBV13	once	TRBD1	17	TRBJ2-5	CASSTATDRGYQETQYF	TGTGCCAGCAGCACCGCGACGGACAGGGGGTACCAAGAGACCCAGTACTTC
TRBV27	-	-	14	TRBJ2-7	CASSYRDRLYEQYF	TGTGCCAGCAGCTACCGGGACCGATTATACGAGCAGTACTTC
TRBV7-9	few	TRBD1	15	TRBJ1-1	CASSSQGAWDTEAFF	TGTGCCAGCAGTTCCCAGGGGGCGTGGGACACTGAAGCTTTCTTT
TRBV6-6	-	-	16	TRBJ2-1	CASRGAKGQAYNEQFF	TGTGCCAGCAGGGGGGCAAAGGGACAAGCCTACAATGAGCAGTTCTTC
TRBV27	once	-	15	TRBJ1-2	CASSPEGTGSYGYTF	TGTGCCAGCAGTCCGGAGGGTACAGGGAGCTATGGCTACACCTTC
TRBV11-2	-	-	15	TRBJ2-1	CASRHLRDPPHEQFF	TGTGCCAGCAGACATCTTCGGGACCCACCGCATGAGCAGTTCTTC
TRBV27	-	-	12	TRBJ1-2	CASSSENYGYTF	TGTGCCAGCAGTTCAGAGAACTATGGCTACACCTTC
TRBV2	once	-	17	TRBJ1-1	CASSVWDDKKGGTEAFF	TGTGCCAGCAGTGTATGGGATGACAAAAAGGGTGGCACTGAAGCTTTCTTT
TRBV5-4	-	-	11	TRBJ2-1	CASGRTNEQFF	TGTGCCAGCGGTCGGACCAATGAGCAGTTCTTC
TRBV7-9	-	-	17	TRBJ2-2	CASRLSPSGFNTGELFF	TGTGCCAGCAGACTTTCCCCTTCAGGGTTTAACACCGGGGAGCTGTTTTTT